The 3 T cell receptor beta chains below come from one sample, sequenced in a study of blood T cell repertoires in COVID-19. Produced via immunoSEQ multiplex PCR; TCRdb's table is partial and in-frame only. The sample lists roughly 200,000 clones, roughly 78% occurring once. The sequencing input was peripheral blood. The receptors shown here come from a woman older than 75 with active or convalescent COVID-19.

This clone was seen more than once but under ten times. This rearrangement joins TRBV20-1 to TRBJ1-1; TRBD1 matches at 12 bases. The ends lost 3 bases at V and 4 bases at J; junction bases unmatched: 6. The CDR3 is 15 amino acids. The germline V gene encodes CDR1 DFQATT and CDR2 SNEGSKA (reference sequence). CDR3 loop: CSASRRGQGATEAFF. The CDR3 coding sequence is TGCAGTGCTAGTCGGCGGGGACAGGGGGCCACTGAAGCTTTCTTT.

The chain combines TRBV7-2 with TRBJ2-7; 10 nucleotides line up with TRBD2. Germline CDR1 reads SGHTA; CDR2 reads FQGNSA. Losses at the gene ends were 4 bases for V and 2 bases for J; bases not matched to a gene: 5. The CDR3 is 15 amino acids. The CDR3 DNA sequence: TGTGCCAGCAGCTCTAGAGCGGGGGGGCCCTACGAGCAGTACTTC. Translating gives CASSSRAGGPYEQYF.

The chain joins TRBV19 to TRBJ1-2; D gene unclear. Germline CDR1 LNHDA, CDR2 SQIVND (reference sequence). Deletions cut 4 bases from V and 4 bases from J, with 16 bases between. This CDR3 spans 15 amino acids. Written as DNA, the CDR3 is TGTGCCAGTAGTACACCCGAGACAAGTATCTATGGCTACACCTTC. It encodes CASSTPETSIYGYTF.